This T cell receptor beta chain was identified during a study of blood T cell repertoires in COVID-19. V lost 3 bases and J lost 3; bases outside the gene matches: 12. The CDR3 spans 19 residues. Germline V CDR1 and CDR2: MDHEN, SYDVKM. Authors' analysis steps: From reference gene primer amplification, estimates of nucleated cell counts were derived. Repertoires were generated with immunoSEQ multiplex PCR, while TCRdb's copy carries only in-frame clones and drops some. V and J calls and clone size are as listed in that table; D and trimming were resolved from the DNA. The data hold under 250,000 clones, with 75% to 90% observed a single time.

The J gene is TRBJ2-2, the V gene TRBV28, with 11 bases that match TRBD1. Sequencing was performed on PBMCs or T cells enriched from blood (not recorded which). The TCR sequence derives from a middle-aged woman who had been exposed to COVID-19. The CDR3 nucleotides are TGTGCCAGCAGTTTCACCTGGACAGGGGGCCAATTTTACACCGGGGAGCTGTTTTTT. Its protein product is CASSFTWTGGQFYTGELFF.